The T cell receptor (beta chain) under discussion was sequenced for a study of shared clonotypes between healthy human individuals. Germline CDR1 is SEHNR and CDR2 is FQNEAQ (reference sequence). V dropped 3 bases and J dropped 3 bases, with 9 bases sitting between them. The CDR3 consists of 14 residues. Concerning this clone itself: The antigen is not known.

Study-wide points: It was expected that sequencing depth would affect clonotype sharing among donors.

Deep was the level at which the assay was run. Profiled with immunoSEQ multiplex PCR; TCRdb holds only in-frame clones, not every one. The table records 2 million to 2.5 million clones, 93% of them present only once. This receptor was obtained from a man younger than 30 in good health. Some clones in this sample may be carry-over from other donors' samples. V is TRBV7-9 and J is TRBJ1-3; D unclear. The sequenced material came from naive CD4+ T cells from PBMCs. The subset was: CD45RA+ positively selected. The CDR3 sequence is CASSFAPSGNTIYF. The CDR3 coding sequence is TGTGCCAGCAGCTTCGCCCCTAGTGGAAACACCATATATTTT.